This T cell receptor (beta chain) was sequenced for a study of control samples from healthy donors and cancer patients. Germline lookup yields CDR1 MDHEN and CDR2 SYDVKM. V was pared by 3 bases and J by 4 bases, with 13 bases between. CDR3 length equals 14 residues. Profiled with immunoSEQ multiplex PCR; TCRdb holds only in-frame clones, not every one. The data contain approximately 92,000 clones, approximately 95% of them singletons. The V call is TRBV28, the J call TRBJ2-7; possibly TRBD1 for D (5 bases). Sequences were obtained from blood. This receptor was taken from a woman in her thirties in good health. The CDR3 sequence: CASSFLPGQYEQYF. CDR3 coding DNA: TGTGCCAGCAGTTTTCTCCCAGGGCAGTACGAGCAGTACTTC.